Below, 8 T cell receptor beta chains from the same sample are listed, as sequenced in a study of CD8+CD57+ T cells in acquired aplastic anemia (dated by TCRdb to the late 2010s). The run used an Illumina HiSeq 2000. Genomic DNA was used as template for profiling of TCR beta VDJ combinations and CDR3 sequences. TCRdb itself trimmed the public reads at Q25 with fastp, ran MiXCR and retained productive beta chains. CDR3 protein sequences are deduplicated, and each keeps its most common genes and DNA. The sample contains under 200,000 distinct CDR3 sequences, 40% to 50% of them found a single time. The ten top clones hold approximately 3% of the sample. Flow cytometry had shown CD8+CD57+ cell expansion in the patients selected for sequencing. Material: sorted CD4+, CD8+, or CD8+CD57+ T cells (not recorded which) from PBMCs. Receptors originate from a human donor with aplastic anemia.

This clonotype was detected only a few times. Here the CDR3 DNA reads TGTGCCAGCAGTGAAAGGACAGGGAGTCCCGAGCAGTACTTC. Translation: CASSERTGSPEQYF. The chain recombines TRBV2 with TRBJ2-7; 8 nucleotides align to TRBD1. The CDR3 loop spans 14 amino acids. Germline assignment: CDR1 SNHLY and CDR2 FYNNEI. Unmatched junction bases numbered 6, after V lost 2 bases and J lost 6 bases.

At least ten counts were recorded for this clonotype. The rearrangement links TRBV6-1 to TRBJ1-1, with D possibly being TRBD1 (5 bases). This CDR3 contains 15 residues. Germline V lookup: CDR1 MNHNS, CDR2 SASEGT. The germline V and J ends were trimmed by 8 bases and 5 bases, with 21 bases remaining between them. The CDR3 loop reads CASCPWEGLGTEAFF. DNA for the CDR3: TGTGCCAGCTGCCCGTGGGAGGGACTGGGGACTGAAGCTTTCTTT.

This sequence joins TRBV7-2 and TRBJ2-5, with 8 bases that match TRBD1. The length of the CDR3 is 16 residues. Germline CDR1 is SGHTA and CDR2 is FQGNSA. The V and J ends lost 2 bases and 5 bases, in that order; junction bases with no gene match: 10. CDR3 protein: CASSLPAGQGGETQYF. In DNA, the CDR3 is TGTGCCAGCAGCTTACCCGCTGGACAGGGCGGCGAGACCCAGTACTTC.

This clonotype was counted a single time. The J gene is TRBJ2-7, the V gene TRBV15; D might be TRBD1 or TRBD2, each matching 5 bases. V was cut by 0 bases and J by 3 bases, with 12 bases left in between. Germline CDR1 and CDR2: LNHNV and YYDKDF (reference sequence). CDR3 length: 15 amino acids. The CDR3: CATSRDRGMSYEQYF. CDR3 coding DNA: TGTGCCACCAGCAGAGATCGGGGCATGAGCTACGAGCAGTACTTC.

This clonotype was found many times. The V and J genes are TRBV7-2 and TRBJ1-1; a weak D match, TRBD1 (6 bases). CDR1 and CDR2 from the germline V gene are SGHTA and FQGNSA. Trimming pared 7 bases from V and 1 base from J, leaving 10 bases between. The CDR3 sequence is 13 residues long. CDR3 DNA sequence: TGTGCCAGCAAGATGACAGGGAACACTGAAGCTTTCTTT. This encodes CASKMTGNTEAFF.

The sample holds many counts of this clonotype. This chain links TRBV6-5 with TRBJ2-7, with D tentatively TRBD1 or TRBD2 (6 bases each). Germline CDR1 is MNHEY and CDR2 is SVGAGI. Trimming removed 6 bases from V and 3 bases from J, with 15 bases in between. This CDR3 contains 14 residues. CDR3 sequence (DNA): TGTGCCAGCAGCCGCGGAGGGGGTAACTACGAGCAGTACTTC. It yields the protein CASSRGGGNYEQYF.

This sequence joins TRBV20-1 and TRBJ2-5, with D maybe TRBD2 (6 bases). The germline gives CDR1 DFQATT, CDR2 SNEGSKA (reference sequence). This CDR3 contains 12 residues. The V end lost 5 bases, the J end lost 2 bases, and 9 bases lay between the germline ends. This CDR3 is CSAPAGQETQYF. CDR3 DNA: TGCAGTGCTCCAGCGGGTCAAGAGACCCAGTACTTC.

The chain joins TRBV29-1 to TRBJ2-3; 7 nucleotides agree with TRBD1. CDR1 is SQVTM and CDR2 is ANQGSEA in the germline V gene. V was pared by 4 bases and J by 2 bases, with 6 bases of the junction left unmatched. This CDR3 has 14 amino acids. CDR3 residues: CSVGRQGYTDTQYF. The CDR3 bases are TGCAGCGTTGGAAGACAGGGCTACACAGATACGCAGTATTTT.